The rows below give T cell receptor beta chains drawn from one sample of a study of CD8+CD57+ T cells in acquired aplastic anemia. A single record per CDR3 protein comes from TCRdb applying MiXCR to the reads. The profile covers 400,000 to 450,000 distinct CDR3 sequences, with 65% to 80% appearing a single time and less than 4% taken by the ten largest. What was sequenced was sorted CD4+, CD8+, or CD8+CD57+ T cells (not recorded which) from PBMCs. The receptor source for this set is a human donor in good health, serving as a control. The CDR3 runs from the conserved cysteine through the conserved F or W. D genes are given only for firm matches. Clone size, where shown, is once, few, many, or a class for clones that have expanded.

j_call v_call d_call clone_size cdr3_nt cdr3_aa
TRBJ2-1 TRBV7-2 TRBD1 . TGTGCCAGCAGCTCCCTAGACAGGGGAGGTGAGCAGGTCTTC CASSSLDRGGEQVF
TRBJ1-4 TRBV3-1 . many TGTGCCAGCAGCCAAGGTCCCAGGAGAAATGAAAAACTGTTTTTT CASSQGPRRNEKLFF
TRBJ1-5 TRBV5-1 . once TGTGCCAGCAGCGCCCTGACAAAGGGGCAGCCCCAGCATTTT CASSALTKGQPQHF
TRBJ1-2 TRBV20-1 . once TGCAGTGTGCGAGCTGGAAACACCTATGGCTACACCTTC CSVRAGNTYGYTF
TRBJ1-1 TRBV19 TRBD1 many TGTGCCAGTACCCTGACAGGGGGCACCACTGAAGCTTTCTTT CASTLTGGTTEAFF
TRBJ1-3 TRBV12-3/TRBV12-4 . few TGTGCCAGCAGCCTAGATGGAAACACCATATATTTT CASSLDGNTIYF
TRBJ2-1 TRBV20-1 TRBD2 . TGCAGTGCGGAGCGTGGGGGGGGACTCGATGAGCAGTTCTTC CSAERGGGLDEQFF
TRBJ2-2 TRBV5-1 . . TGCGCCAGCAGCTTTCCCCTGGACCGGGCCGGGGAGCTGTTTTTT CASSFPLDRAGELFF
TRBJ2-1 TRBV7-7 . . TGTGCCAGCAGCTTGGATGACTCCTACAATGAGCAGTTCTTC CASSLDDSYNEQFF
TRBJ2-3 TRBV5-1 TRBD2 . TGCGCCAGCAGCTTGGGCGCGACTAGCGGTAGCACAGATACGCAGTATTTT CASSLGATSGSTDTQYF
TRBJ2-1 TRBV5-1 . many TGCGCCAGCAGCTTCCTTTCCTACAATGAGCAGTTCTTC CASSFLSYNEQFF
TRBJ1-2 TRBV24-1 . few TGTGCCACCAGTGATCAGGGAAACTATGGCTACACCTTC CATSDQGNYGYTF
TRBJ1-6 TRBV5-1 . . TGCGCCAGCAGCTGGAGGGGGGATTCCCCCCTCCACTTT CASSWRGDSPLHF
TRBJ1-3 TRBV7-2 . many TGTGCCAGCAGCCCAGGGACCGGAAACACCATATATTTT CASSPGTGNTIYF
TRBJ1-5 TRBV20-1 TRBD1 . TGCAGTGCTAGGCAAACAGGGGATGGTCAGCCCCAGCATTTT CSARQTGDGQPQHF
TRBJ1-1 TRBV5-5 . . TGTGCCAGCAGGATAGCTGGGAACACTGAAGCTTTCTTT CASRIAGNTEAFF
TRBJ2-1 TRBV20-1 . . TGCAGTGCAGGTCGTGGGGTTAACAATGAGCAGTTCTTC CSAGRGVNNEQFF
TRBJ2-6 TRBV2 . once TGTGCCAGCAGCTCCGTAACAACGCTAACGTCTCGAGCAATACTTCGGACTTTC CASSSVTTLTSRAILRTF
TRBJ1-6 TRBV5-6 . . TGTGCCAGCAGCTTGGAGTCCATGGCGAGCTCCTATAATTCACCCCTCCACTTT CASSLESMASSYNSPLHF
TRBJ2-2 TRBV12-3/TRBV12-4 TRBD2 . TGTGCCGGCGGGGGGCCGAACACCGGGGAGCTGTTTTTT CAGGGPNTGELFF
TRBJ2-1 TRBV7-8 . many TGTGCCAGCAATAACGAAATAAACCAGGGGAGAGGTGATGAGCAGTTCTTC CASNNEINQGRGDEQFF
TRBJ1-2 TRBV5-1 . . TGCGCCCGCAGCTTGGATGCAGGGTATGGCTACACCTTC CARSLDAGYGYTF
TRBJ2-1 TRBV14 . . TGTGCCAGCAGCGTGGGGACGGAGTTGAATGAGAAGTTCTTC CASSVGTELNEKFF
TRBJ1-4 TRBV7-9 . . TGTGCCAGCAGCTTAGCACGTGAAGGCGTTCAGAAACTGTTTTTT CASSLAREGVQKLFF
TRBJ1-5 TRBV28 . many TGTGCCAGCAGTTTAGAGACTTATAGCAATCAGCCCCAGCATTTT CASSLETYSNQPQHF
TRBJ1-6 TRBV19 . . TGTGCCAGTAGTAGGGTTCGGGATTCACCCCTCCACTTT CASSRVRDSPLHF
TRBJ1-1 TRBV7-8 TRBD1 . TGTGCCAGCAGCCCCCGCACAGGGGTGACAACAGAAGCTTTT CASSPRTGVTTEAF
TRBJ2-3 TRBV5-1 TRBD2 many TGCGCCAGCAGCTCCCGGGGGGGCCTGACAGATACGCAGTATTTT CASSSRGGLTDTQYF
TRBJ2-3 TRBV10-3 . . TGTGCCAGCGGGCGGGGGCTAGCGAGAGTTACGGAGTATTTT CASGRGLARVTEYF